Following are 18 T cell receptor beta chains from one sample sequenced in a study of cytomegalovirus exposure and HLA in healthy donors (dated by TCRdb to about 2017). The library was obtained by the immunoSEQ multiplex PCR assay. The immuneACCESS repertoire file appears here via TCRdb, limited to in-frame rearrangements. These files lack a portion of the clones; in checked studies, under half of the deficit traces to unresolved V genes, and the cause of the others is not known. The sample table records roughly 120,000 clones; about nine tenths of these occur just once. The biggest ten clones account for approximately 1.9% of the sample. The material sequenced was PBMCs. These receptors originate from a woman under 30 in good health and CMV-seronegative.

The chain is built from TRBV30 and TRBJ2-7; TRBD2 agrees at 7 bases. Germline-derived CDR1 and CDR2 are GTSNPN and SVGIG (reference sequence). V shed 4 bases, J shed 6 bases, and the junction held 6 bases outside the gene matches. The CDR3 totals 12 residues. The CDR3 sequence: CAWNRGEGEQYF. CDR3 nucleotides: TGTGCCTGGAACCGAGGGGAGGGCGAGCAGTACTTC.

The chain links TRBV18 to TRBJ2-3, with 7 bases fitting TRBD1. The CDR3 runs to 14 residues. Germline CDR1 is KGHSH and CDR2 is LQKENI. V lost 6 bases to trimming and J lost 3 bases; unmatched junction nucleotides: 6. For the CDR3, the DNA is TGTGCCAGCTCCAAGACAGGGCCAACAGATACGCAGTATTTT. Translated: CASSKTGPTDTQYF.

The chain is built from TRBV2 and TRBJ2-1; 8 positions agree with TRBD1. This CDR3 is built from 13 residues. V was pared by 6 bases and J by 6 bases, with 4 bases of the junction left unmatched. The germline V gene has CDR1 SNHLY and CDR2 FYNNEI. CDR3 loop: CASRQGATNEQFF. CDR3 nucleotides: TGTGCCAGCAGGCAGGGGGCCACCAATGAGCAGTTCTTC.

This chain links TRBV5-5 with TRBJ2-1; 9 nucleotides match TRBD1. CDR1 is SGHKS, CDR2 YYEKEE, per germline (reference sequence). This CDR3 has 14 amino acids. J lost 8 bases, V lost 4 bases, and 7 bases had no gene match. The CDR3 is CASSTGTGLDEQFF. The CDR3 DNA is TGTGCCAGCAGCACCGGGACAGGGCTAGATGAGCAGTTCTTC.

This chain links TRBV2 with TRBJ2-5, with D perhaps matching TRBD2 (6 bases). CDR1 SNHLY and CDR2 FYNNEI come from the germline V gene. This CDR3 contains 12 residues. Trimming took off 11 bases at V and 3 bases at J, with 13 bases between the two ends. CDR3 protein: CAGGRGKETQYF. As DNA, the CDR3 is TGTGCCGGGGGTCGGGGGAAAGAGACCCAGTACTTC.

V is TRBV11-2 and J is TRBJ1-2; D not certain. The CDR3 is 15 residues long. Trimming removed 5 bases at V and 4 bases at J, with 17 bases between. The germline V gene has CDR1 SGHAT and CDR2 FQNNGV. In DNA form, the CDR3 reads TGTGCCAGCAGCCGTATTACAGAGCCCGGCTATGGCTACACCTTC. This sequence encodes CASSRITEPGYGYTF.

As to this clone: The junction does not match germline at one end; this may be a read error. J is TRBJ2-5 and V is TRBV7-2; D is possibly TRBD2 (7 bases). Per germline, CDR1 SGHTA and CDR2 FQGNSA. The CDR3 covers 13 residues. This CDR3 is CASSLGGVETQYF. The CDR3 nucleotides read TGTGCCAGCAGTTTAGGGGGGGTCGAGACCCAGTACTTC.

CDR3 loop: CASRRTDDFYGYTF. CDR3 bases: TGTGCCAGCAGACGGACTGACGATTTCTATGGCTACACCTTC. The genes are TRBV6-6 and TRBJ1-2; no firm D call. Trimming took off 6 bases at V and 4 bases at J, with 15 bases between the two ends. CDR1 and CDR2 from the germline V gene are MNHNY and SVGAGI (reference sequence). The CDR3 consists of 14 residues.

In its sample, this clone was seen once. The chain links TRBV9 to TRBJ2-7; maybe TRBD2 (6 bases). The V end was cut by 4 bases, the J end by 1 base, with 9 bases between. The length of the CDR3 is 13 residues. Germline-derived CDR1 and CDR2 are SGDLS and YYNGEE. CDR3 bases: TGTGCCAGCAGCCCGGGACTGTCCTACGAGCAGTACTTC. Its protein is CASSPGLSYEQYF.

J is TRBJ1-1 and V is TRBV5-6; no reliable D call. V was clipped by 4 bases and J by 2 bases, with 12 bases between them. The CDR3 covers 14 residues. The germline V gene has CDR1 SGHDT and CDR2 YYEEEE. The CDR3 loop is CASSLRAFNTEAFF. The CDR3 nucleotides read TGTGCCAGCAGCCTGAGGGCATTTAACACTGAAGCTTTCTTT.

V is TRBV4-1 and J is TRBJ2-7; 9 bases agree with TRBD2. Germline V gene sequence: CDR1 MGHRA, CDR2 YSYEKL. Trimming removed 1 base from V and 4 bases from J; junction bases left unmatched: 5. This CDR3 is built from 15 residues. In DNA, the CDR3 is TGCGCCAGCAGCCAAGGCGGGGGGGCCGCGTACGAGCAGTACTTC. Translating gives CASSQGGGAAYEQYF.

This CDR3 is CASSPPGSGELFF. CDR3 coding DNA: TGTGCCAGCAGCCCCCCAGGCTCCGGGGAGCTGTTTTTT. The chain couples TRBV28 to TRBJ2-2; D uncertain. The V end lost 6 bases, the J end lost 6 bases, and 11 bases lay between the germline ends. Germline V gives CDR1 MDHEN, CDR2 SYDVKM. The CDR3 is made up of 13 amino acids.

V is TRBV21-1 and J is TRBJ2-7; the table's D call TRBD1 went unverified against the DNA. TRBV21-1 is a pseudogene. The CDR3 sequence is 15 residues long. The chain's CDR3 is CASSKSINSSYEQYF. The CDR3 DNA sequence: TGTGCCAGCAGCAAATCAATAAACAGCTCCTACGAGCAGTACTTC.

The chain uses TRBV5-6 and TRBJ2-2; 9 nucleotides line up with TRBD2. The CDR3 extends over 16 amino acids. J gave up 1 base and V 3 bases, and 4 bases lay outside the gene matches. From germline, CDR1 is SGHDT and CDR2 YYEEEE. For the CDR3, the DNA is TGTGCCAGCAGCTGGGGAGCGGGAGGGAACACCGGGGAGCTGTTTTTT. Translated: CASSWGAGGNTGELFF. Full variable domain (remainder filled in from reference TRBV5-6 and TRBJ2-2): DAGVTQSPTHLIKTRGQQVTLRCSPKSGHDTVSWYQQALGQGPQFIFQYYEEEERQRGNFPDRFSGHQFPNYSSELNVNALLLGDSALYLCASSWGAGGNTGELFFGEGSRLTVL.

In DNA, the CDR3 is TGCAGCGGACTACTAGCGGGAGGCTACGAGCAGTACTTC. Translation gives CSGLLAGGYEQYF. This chain joins TRBV29-1 and TRBJ2-7, with 12 bases lining up with TRBD2. The J segment lost 3 bases and the V segment lost 7 bases, leaving 4 bases of the junction unmatched. The CDR3 extends over 13 amino acids. The germline V gene has CDR1 SQVTM and CDR2 ANQGSEA.

J is TRBJ2-5 and V is TRBV12-5; tentative D call: TRBD1 (6 bases). The length of the CDR3 is 14 residues. Germline CDR1 LGHNT, CDR2 FRNRAP. The V end lost 2 bases, the J end lost 4 bases, and 11 bases lay between the germline ends. The CDR3 sequence: CASGLQGIGETQYF. The CDR3 nucleotides read TGTGCTAGTGGTTTGCAGGGGATAGGAGAGACCCAGTACTTC.

The chain has TRBV25-1 and TRBJ2-1; 10 positions agree with TRBD2. The CDR3 sequence is 14 residues long. V lost 4 bases and J lost 10; bases outside the gene matches: 7. In germline, CDR1 is MGHDK, CDR2 SYGVNS. The CDR3 loop reads CASSGYLGLAEQFF. The CDR3 nucleotides are TGTGCCAGCAGTGGCTATTTGGGACTAGCGGAGCAGTTCTTC.

J is TRBJ2-7 and V is TRBV5-1; 8 nucleotides match TRBD1. The junction had 3 bases not matched to a gene; V was cut back by 4 bases and J by 3 bases. Germline V gives CDR1 SGHRS, CDR2 YFSETQ. The CDR3 is made up of 13 amino acids. As DNA, the CDR3 is TGCGCCAGCAGCCGGGGACAGGTCTACGAGCAGTACTTC. Its translation: CASSRGQVYEQYF.